The rows below give T cell receptor beta chains drawn from one sample of a study of cytomegalovirus exposure and HLA in healthy donors. Clones were sequenced by immunoSEQ multiplex PCR, and TCRdb holds only the in-frame ones, with some missing. The sample contains 160,000 or so clones, roughly 82% of which appear only once. The sequenced sample consisted of PBMCs. The receptors were sampled from a man between 45 and 60 years old in good health and CMV-seropositive. Each CDR3 is given with its conserved first and last residue. Fields, in order: V gene, J gene, CDR3 length, clone size, CDR3 protein. Some rows mark clone size as missing; the rest say once, few, many or name a class of expanded clone.

>TRBV19|TRBJ1-4|14|-
CASSSTGRGEKLFF
>TRBV30|TRBJ1-1|16|-
CAWSGQGARLGTEAFF
>TRBV7-2|TRBJ1-1|15|-
CASGNRGGRDTEAFF
>TRBV11-3|TRBJ1-5|14|-
CASTLTVSNQPQHF
>TRBV29-1|TRBJ2-1|12|once
CSVWSSFDEQFF
>TRBV27|TRBJ2-5|13|once
CASSWERGGTQYF
>TRBV5-6|TRBJ1-2|14|-
CASSLGQALYGYTF
>TRBV19|TRBJ1-1|15|-
CASSMGQGGLTEAFF
>TRBV9|TRBJ1-1|15|-
CASSSTVAAGAEAFF
>TRBV29-1|TRBJ1-1|12|-
CSVEDLSLRAFF
>TRBV2|TRBJ1-2|14|-
CASSGGGSFYGYTF
>TRBV18|TRBJ1-1|13|-
CASSGEQGTEAFF
>TRBV9|TRBJ1-2|14|-
CASSTPGQGAGYTF
>TRBV5-1|TRBJ2-2|16|-
CASKMELAGVNGELFF
>TRBV15|TRBJ2-6|17|-
CATSRVTGNSGANVLTF
>TRBV6-6|TRBJ1-2|15|-
CASSYPDRTPYGYTF
>TRBV6-6|TRBJ1-5|16|-
CASSRQGRFSNQPQHF
>TRBV19|TRBJ1-4|15|once
CASSPPGQANEKLFF
>TRBV7-9|TRBJ2-5|15|-
CASSQGTSGQETQYF
>TRBV5-6|TRBJ1-4|16|-
CASSPPVGTGGEKLFF
>TRBV5-1|TRBJ2-7|17|-
CASSLNGADRGAYEQYF
>TRBV6-1|TRBJ1-1|12|-
CASSTGYTEAFF
>TRBV9|-|15|-
CASSVGGTGTHEQYF